This T cell receptor (beta chain) was captured in a study of T cell changes during pregnancy in multiple sclerosis. Using immunoSEQ multiplex PCR, the repertoire was profiled, and TCRdb retains in-frame clones only, with some absent. The data contain under 80,000 clones, roughly 89% of them singletons. Germline V lookup: CDR1 SGHTA, CDR2 FQGNSA. The CDR3 is 13 residues long. V was trimmed by 2 bases and J by 3 bases, leaving 8 bases between them. The chain has TRBV7-2 and TRBJ2-7; D not certain. The origin of this receptor is a female donor in good health, enrolled as a control in a pregnancy study. The specimen was peripheral blood, collected after pregnancy. CDR3 sequence (DNA): TGTGCCAGCAGCTTACAACTCGGCTACGAGCAGTACTTC. Its protein product is CASSLQLGYEQYF.